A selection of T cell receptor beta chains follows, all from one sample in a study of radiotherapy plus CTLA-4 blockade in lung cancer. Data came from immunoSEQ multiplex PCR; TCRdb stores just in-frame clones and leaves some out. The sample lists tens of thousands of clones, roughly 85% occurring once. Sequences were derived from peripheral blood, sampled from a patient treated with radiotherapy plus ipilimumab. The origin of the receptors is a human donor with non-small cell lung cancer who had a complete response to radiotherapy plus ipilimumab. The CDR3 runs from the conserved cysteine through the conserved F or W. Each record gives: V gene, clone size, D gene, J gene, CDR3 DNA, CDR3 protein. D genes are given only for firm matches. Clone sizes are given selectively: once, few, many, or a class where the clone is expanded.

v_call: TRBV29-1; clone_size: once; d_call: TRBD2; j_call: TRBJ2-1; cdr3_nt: TGCAGCGTTGAAGGGCGACTAGCGGCTTACAATGAGCAGTTCTTC; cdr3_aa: CSVEGRLAAYNEQFF
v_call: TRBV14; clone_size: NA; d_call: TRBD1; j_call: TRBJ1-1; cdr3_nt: TGTGCCAGCAGCCAAACAGACAGGGGAGGGACTGAAGCTTTCTTT; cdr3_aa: CASSQTDRGGTEAFF
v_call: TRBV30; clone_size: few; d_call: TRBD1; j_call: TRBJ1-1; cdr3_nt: TGTGCCTGGAGTGTAACAGGGGGGGGCACTGAAGCTTTCTTT; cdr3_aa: CAWSVTGGGTEAFF
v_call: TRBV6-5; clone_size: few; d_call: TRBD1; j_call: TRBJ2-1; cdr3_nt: TGTGCCAGCTCCGACAGGGCCAATGAGCAGTTCTTC; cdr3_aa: CASSDRANEQFF
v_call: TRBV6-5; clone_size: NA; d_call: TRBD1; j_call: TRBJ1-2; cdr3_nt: TGTGCCAGCGGACAGGGACGGTCCTATGGCTACACCTTC; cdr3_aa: CASGQGRSYGYTF
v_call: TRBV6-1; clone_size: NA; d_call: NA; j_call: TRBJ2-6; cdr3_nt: TGTGCCAGCAGTGAAGCCCATCCTGGGGCCAACGTCCTGACTTTC; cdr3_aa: CASSEAHPGANVLTF
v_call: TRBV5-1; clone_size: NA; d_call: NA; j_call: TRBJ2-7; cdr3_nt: TGCGCCAGCAGCTTAGAAACAGGAAGAGGGTCCTACGAGCAGTACTTC; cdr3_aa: CASSLETGRGSYEQYF
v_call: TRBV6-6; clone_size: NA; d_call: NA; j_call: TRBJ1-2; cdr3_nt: TGTGCCAGCAGTTACTCGTCGTTCCACCGCTACACCTTC; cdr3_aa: CASSYSSFHRYTF
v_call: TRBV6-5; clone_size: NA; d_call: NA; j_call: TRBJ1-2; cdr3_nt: TGTGCCAGCAGTTACTCGGACACCCGATATGGCTACACCTTC; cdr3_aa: CASSYSDTRYGYTF
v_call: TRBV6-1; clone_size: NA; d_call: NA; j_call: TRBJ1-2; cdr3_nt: TGTGCCAGCAGTGGAAACAGGGTAGCCACCTTC; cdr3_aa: CASSGNRVATF
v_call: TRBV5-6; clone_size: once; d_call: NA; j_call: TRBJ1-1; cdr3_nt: TGTGCCAGCAGCTACAGGGCTGCGGGGAACACTGAAGCTTTCTTT; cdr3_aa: CASSYRAAGNTEAFF
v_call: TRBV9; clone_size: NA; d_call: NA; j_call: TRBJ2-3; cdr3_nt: TGTGCCAGCAGCGTAGTCCCATCGTGGGGAACAGATACGCAGTATTTT; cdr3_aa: CASSVVPSWGTDTQYF
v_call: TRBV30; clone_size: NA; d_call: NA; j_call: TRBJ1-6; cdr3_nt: TGTGCCTGGACTCCGGACGGGACTTATAATTCACCCCTCCACTTT; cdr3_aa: CAWTPDGTYNSPLHF
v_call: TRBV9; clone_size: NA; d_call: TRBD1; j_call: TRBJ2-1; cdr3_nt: TGTGCCAGCAGCGTAGCTGTTGCCGACAGGGGGCTCCATGAGCAGTTCTTC; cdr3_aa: CASSVAVADRGLHEQFF
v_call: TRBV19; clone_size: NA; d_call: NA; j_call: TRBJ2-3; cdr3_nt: TGTGCCAGTAGTCCAAATTGGGACACAGATACGCAGTATTTT; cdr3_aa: CASSPNWDTDTQYF
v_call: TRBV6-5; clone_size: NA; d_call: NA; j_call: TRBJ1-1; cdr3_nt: TGTGCCAGCAGTTACTCGAGTTACGGACTGAACACTGAAGCTTTCTTT; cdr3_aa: CASSYSSYGLNTEAFF
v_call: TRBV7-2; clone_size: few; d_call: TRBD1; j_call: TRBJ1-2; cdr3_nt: TGTGCCAGCAGCTTAGGCGGGACAGCTCTAGGAGGCTACACCTTC; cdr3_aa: CASSLGGTALGGYTF
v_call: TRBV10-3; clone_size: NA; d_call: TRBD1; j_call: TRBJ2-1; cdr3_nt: TGTGCCATCAGTGACCCGGCCGGGACAGGGAATAACAATGAGCAGTTCTTC; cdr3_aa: CAISDPAGTGNNNEQFF
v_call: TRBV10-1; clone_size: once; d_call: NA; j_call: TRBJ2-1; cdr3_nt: TGCGCCAGCAGTGAGGAAGGCTCAGGTAGCAATGAGCAGTTCTTC; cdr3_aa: CASSEEGSGSNEQFF
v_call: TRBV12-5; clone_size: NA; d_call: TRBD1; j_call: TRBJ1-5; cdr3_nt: TGTGCTAGTGGTCCAGGGGGTCGCAATCAGCCCCAGCATTTT; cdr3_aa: CASGPGGRNQPQHF
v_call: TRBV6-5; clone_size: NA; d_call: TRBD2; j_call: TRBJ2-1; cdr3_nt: TGTGCCAGCAGTTACGGGACTAGCGTGAACAATGAGCAGTTCTTC; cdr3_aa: CASSYGTSVNNEQFF
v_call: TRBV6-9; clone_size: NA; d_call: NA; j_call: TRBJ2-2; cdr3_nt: TGTGCCAGCAGTTGGGCAGGGGAGGCCGGGGAGCTGTTTTTT; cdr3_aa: CASSWAGEAGELFF
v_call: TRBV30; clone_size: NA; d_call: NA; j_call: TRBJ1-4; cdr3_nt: TGTGCCTGGACCCGTGGGAGGCGTGATCAAAAACTGTTTTTT; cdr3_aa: CAWTRGRRDQKLFF
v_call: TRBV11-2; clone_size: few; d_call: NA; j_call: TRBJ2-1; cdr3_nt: TGTGCCAGCAGCTCCGGGACACGGTTGATCTTC; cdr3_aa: CASSSGTRLIF
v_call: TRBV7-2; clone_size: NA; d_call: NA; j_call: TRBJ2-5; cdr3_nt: TGTGCCAGCAGCCCTGGGGGGGCAGCAAAGACCCAGTACTTC; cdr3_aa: CASSPGGAAKTQYF
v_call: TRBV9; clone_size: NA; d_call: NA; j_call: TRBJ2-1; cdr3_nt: TGTGCCAGCAGCGGAGGGGGACTTAGTTGGGGAAAGGGTGAGCAGTTCTTC; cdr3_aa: CASSGGGLSWGKGEQFF
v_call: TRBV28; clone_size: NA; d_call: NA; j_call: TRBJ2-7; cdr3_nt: TGTGCCAGCAGTCCCAGGGTTTCCTACGAGCAGTACTTC; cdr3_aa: CASSPRVSYEQYF
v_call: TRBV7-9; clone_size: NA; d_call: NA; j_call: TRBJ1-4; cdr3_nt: TGTGCCAGCAGCTCCCGGGTAGCTGCAACTAATGAAAAACTGTTTTTT; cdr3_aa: CASSSRVAATNEKLFF
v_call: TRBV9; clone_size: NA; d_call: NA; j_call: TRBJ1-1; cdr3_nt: TGTGCCAGCAGCGCGGGGTGGGATAACACTGAAGCTTTCTTT; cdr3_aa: CASSAGWDNTEAFF
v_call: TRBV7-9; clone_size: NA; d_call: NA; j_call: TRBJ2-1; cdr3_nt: TGTGCCAGCAGCTTAGGGTGGACTGGCGGTGAGCAGTTCTTC; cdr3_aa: CASSLGWTGGEQFF
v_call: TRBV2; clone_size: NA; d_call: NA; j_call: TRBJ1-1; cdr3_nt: TGTGCCAGCAGTGAAAGCAGGGAGTCTGAAGCTTTCTTT; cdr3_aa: CASSESRESEAFF
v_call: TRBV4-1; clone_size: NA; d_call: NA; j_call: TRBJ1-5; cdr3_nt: TGCGCCAGCAGCCACCTTTGGGATAGCAATCAGCCCCAGCATTTT; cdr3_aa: CASSHLWDSNQPQHF
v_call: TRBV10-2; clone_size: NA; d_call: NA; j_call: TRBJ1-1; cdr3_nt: TGCGCCAGCAGTGGACACCTAAACACTGAAGCTTTCTTT; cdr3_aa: CASSGHLNTEAFF
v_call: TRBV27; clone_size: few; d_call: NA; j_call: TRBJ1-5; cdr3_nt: TGTGCCAGCCGCTCGGGGGTTATAAGCAATCAGCCCCAGCATTTT; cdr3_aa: CASRSGVISNQPQHF
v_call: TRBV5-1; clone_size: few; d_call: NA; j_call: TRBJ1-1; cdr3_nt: TGCGCCAGCAGCTTGGGTTTTGGCACTGAAGCTTTCTTT; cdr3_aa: CASSLGFGTEAFF
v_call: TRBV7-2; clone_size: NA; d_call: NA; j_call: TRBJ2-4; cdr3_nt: TGTGCCAGCAGCGTTAGGGGAGACATTCAGTACTTC; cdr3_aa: CASSVRGDIQYF
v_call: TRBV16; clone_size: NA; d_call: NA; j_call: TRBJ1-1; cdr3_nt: TGTGCCAGCAGCCAATATCAGGGGACGAACACTGAAGCTTTCTTT; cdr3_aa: CASSQYQGTNTEAFF
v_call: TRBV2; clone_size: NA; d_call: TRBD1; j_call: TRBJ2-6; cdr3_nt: TGTGCCAGCAGTGAGCTGGGACAGGGAATGGGCAACTCTGGGGCCAACGTCCTGACTTTC; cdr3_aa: CASSELGQGMGNSGANVLTF
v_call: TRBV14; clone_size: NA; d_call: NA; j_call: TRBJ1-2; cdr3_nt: TGTGCCAGCAGCCAAGGGAGGGAGCTGATCGGCTACACCTTC; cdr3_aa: CASSQGRELIGYTF
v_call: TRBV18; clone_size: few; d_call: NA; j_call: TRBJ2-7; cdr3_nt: TGTGCCAGCTCACCACCGGGCGGTGAGTTAGTCGGGCAGTACTTC; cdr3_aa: CASSPPGGELVGQYF
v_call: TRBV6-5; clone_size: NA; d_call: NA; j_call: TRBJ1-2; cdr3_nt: TGTGCCAGCAGTCCCACGCTTTACAGGGACTATGGCTACACCTTC; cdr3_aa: CASSPTLYRDYGYTF
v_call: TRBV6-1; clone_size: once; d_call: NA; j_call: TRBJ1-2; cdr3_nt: TGTGCCAGCAGTGAAGAAAGGGAGGGCTACACCTTC; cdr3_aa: CASSEEREGYTF
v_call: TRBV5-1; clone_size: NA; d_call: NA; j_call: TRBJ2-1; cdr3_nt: TGCGCCTGCAGCCTTCAGTTCAATGAGCAGTTCTTC; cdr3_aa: CACSLQFNEQFF
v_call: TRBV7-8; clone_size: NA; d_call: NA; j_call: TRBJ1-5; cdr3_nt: TGTGCCAGCAGCCGCGGGATCCCAATTATCTATAGCAATCAGCCCCAGCATTTT; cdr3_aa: CASSRGIPIIYSNQPQHF